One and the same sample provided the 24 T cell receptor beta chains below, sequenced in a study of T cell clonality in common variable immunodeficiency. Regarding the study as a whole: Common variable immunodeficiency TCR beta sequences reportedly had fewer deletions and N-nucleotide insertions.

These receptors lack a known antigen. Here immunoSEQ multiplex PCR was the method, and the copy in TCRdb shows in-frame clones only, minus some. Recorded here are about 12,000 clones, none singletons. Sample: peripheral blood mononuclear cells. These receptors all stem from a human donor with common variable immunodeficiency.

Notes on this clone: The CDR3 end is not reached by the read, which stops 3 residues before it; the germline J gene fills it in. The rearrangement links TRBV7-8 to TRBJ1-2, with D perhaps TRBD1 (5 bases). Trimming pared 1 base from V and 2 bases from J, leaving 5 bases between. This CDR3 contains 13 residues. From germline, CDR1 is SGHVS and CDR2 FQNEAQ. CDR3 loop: CASSLGQNYGYTF. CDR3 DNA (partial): TGTGCCAGCAGCTTAGGACAGAACTATGGC.

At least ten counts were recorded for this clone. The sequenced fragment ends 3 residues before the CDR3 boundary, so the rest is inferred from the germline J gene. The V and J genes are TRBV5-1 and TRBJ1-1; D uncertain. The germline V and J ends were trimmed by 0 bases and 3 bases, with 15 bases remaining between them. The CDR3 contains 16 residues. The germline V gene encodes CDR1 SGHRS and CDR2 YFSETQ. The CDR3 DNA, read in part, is TGCGCCAGCAGCTTGGGACTCGTACGTGGGTACACTGAA. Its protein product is CASSLGLVRGYTE. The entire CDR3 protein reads CASSLGLVRGYTEAFF.

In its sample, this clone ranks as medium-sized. The sequenced part of the CDR3 DNA is TGCAGTGCTAGTGATCTAGCGGGGGTTCGCTTTTCCGAT. Translation: CSASDLAGVRFSD. The entire CDR3 sequence reads CSASDLAGVRFSDQYF. The rearrangement links TRBV20-1 to TRBJ2-4, with 10 bases that match TRBD2. From the germline J gene comes the end of the CDR3, since the read stops 3 residues before it. Germline V gives CDR1 DFQATT, CDR2 SNEGSKA (reference sequence). The CDR3 length is 16 residues.

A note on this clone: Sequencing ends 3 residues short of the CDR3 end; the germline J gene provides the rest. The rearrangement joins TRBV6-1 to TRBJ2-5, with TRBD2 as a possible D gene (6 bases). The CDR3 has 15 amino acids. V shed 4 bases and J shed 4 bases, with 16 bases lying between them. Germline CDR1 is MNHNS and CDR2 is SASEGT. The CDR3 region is CASSAGTYVVETQYF. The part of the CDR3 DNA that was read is TGTGCCAGCAGTGCCGGGACTTACGTTGTAGAGACC.

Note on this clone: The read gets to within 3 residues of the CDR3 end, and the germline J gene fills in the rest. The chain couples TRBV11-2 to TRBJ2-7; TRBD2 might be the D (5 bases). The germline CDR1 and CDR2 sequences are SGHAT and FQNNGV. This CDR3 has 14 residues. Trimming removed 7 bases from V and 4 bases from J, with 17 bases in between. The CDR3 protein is CASNNPGRTYEQYF. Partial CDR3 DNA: TGTGCCAGCAACAACCCCGGACGGACTTACGAG.

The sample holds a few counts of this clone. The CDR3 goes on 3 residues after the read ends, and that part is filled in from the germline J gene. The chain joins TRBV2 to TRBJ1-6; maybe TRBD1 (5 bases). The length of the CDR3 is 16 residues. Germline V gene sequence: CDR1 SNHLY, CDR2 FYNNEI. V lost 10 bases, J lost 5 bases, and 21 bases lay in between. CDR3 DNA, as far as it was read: TGTGCCATCCTAAACCGCCAGGGAAGGAATAATTCACCC. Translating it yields CAILNRQGRNNSP. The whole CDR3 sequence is CAILNRQGRNNSPLHF.

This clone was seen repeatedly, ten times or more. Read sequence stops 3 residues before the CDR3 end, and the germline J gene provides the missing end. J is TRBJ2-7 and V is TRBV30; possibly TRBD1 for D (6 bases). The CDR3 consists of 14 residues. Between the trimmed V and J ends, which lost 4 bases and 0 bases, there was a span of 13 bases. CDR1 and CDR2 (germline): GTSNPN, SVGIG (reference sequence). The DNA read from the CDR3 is TGTGCCTGGATCGCGACAGGAAACTCCTACGAG. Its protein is CAWIATGNSYE. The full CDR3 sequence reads CAWIATGNSYEQYF.

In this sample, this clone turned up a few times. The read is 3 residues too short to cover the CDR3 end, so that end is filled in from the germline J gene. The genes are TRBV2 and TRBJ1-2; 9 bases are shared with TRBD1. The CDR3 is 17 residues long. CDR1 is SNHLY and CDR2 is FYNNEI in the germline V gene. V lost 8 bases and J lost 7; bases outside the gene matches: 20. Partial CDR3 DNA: TGTGCCAGCTGGCGGGACAGGGAAGGGAGATTTCAGGGTGGC. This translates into CASWRDREGRFQGG. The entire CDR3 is CASWRDREGRFQGGYTF.

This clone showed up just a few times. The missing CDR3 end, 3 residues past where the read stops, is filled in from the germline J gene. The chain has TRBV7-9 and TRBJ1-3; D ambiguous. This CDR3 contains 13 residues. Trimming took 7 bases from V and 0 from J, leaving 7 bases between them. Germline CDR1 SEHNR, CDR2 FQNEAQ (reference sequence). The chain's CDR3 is CASTQSSGNTIYF. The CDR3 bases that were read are TGTGCCAGCACTCAGAGCTCTGGAAACACC.

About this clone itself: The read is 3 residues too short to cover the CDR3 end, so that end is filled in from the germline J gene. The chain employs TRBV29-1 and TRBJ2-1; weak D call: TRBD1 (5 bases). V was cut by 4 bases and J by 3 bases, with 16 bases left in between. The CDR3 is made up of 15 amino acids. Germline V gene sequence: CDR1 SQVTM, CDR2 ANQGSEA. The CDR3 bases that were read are TGCAGCGTTGGTTCCTCTGGACACCTCTACAATGAG. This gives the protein CSVGSSGHLYNE. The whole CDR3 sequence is CSVGSSGHLYNEQFF.

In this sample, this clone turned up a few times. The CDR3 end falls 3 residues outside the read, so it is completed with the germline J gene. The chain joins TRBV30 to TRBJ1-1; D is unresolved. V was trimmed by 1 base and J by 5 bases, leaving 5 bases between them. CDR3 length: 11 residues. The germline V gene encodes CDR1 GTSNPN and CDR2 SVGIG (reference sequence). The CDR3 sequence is CAWSGLTEAFF. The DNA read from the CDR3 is TGTGCCTGGAGTGGTTTAACTGAA.

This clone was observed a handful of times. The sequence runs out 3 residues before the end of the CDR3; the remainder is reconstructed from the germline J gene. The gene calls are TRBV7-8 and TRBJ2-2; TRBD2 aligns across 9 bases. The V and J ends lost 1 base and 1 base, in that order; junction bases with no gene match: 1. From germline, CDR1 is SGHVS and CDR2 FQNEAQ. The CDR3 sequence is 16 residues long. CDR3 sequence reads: CASSLDSGGNTGELFF. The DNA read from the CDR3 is TGTGCCAGCAGCTTAGATAGCGGGGGGAACACCGGGGAG.

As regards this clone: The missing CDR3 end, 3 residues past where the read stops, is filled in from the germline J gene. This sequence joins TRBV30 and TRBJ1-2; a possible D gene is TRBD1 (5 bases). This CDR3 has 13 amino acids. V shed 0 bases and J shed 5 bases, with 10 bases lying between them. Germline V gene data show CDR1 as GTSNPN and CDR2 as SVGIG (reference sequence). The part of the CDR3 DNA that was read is TGTGCCTGGAGTGTACTGGGGCCTTATGGC. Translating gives CAWSVLGPYG. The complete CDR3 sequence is CAWSVLGPYGYTF.

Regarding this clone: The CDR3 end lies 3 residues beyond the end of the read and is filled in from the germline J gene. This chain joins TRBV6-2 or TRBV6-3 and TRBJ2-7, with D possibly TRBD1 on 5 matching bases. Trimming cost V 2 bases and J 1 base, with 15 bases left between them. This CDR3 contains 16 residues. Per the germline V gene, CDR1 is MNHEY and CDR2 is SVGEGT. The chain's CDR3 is CASSYRQGTSSYEQYF. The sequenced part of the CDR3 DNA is TGTGCCAGCAGTTACCGCCAGGGCACCAGTTCCTACGAG.

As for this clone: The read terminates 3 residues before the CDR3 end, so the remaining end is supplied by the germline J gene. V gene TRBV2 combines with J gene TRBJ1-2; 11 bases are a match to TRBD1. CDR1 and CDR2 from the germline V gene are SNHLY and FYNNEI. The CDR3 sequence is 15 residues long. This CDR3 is CASTRGVDRGHGYTF. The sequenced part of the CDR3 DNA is TGTGCCAGCACCCGGGGGGTGGACAGGGGGCACGGC. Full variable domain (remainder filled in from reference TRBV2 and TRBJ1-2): EPEVTQTPSHQVTQMGQEVILRCVPISNHLYFYWYRQILGQKVEFLVSFYNNEISEKSEIFDDQFSVERPDGSNFTLKIRSTKLEDSAMYFCASTRGVDRGHGYTFGSGTRLTVV.

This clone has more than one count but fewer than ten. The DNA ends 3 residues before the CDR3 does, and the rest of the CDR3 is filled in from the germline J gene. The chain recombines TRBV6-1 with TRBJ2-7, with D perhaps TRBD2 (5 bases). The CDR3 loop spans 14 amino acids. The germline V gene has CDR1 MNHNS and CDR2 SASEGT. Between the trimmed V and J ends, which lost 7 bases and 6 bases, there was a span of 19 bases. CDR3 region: CASNDRGPRGEQYF. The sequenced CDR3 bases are TGTGCCAGCAATGACCGAGGACCCCGGGGCGAG.

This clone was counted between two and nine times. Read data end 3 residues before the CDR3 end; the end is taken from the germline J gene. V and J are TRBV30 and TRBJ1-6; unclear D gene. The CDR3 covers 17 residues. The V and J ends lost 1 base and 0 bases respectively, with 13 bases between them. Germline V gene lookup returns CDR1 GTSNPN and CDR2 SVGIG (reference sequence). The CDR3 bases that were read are TGTGCCTGGAGTGCCGGGTCCTACGGCTCCTATAATTCACCC. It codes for CAWSAGSYGSYNSP. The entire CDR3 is CAWSAGSYGSYNSPLHF.

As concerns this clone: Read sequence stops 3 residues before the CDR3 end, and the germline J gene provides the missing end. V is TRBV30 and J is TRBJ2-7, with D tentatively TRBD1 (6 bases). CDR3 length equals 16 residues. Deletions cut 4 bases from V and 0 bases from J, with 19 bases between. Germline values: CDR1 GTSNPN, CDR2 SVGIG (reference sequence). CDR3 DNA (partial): TGTGCCTGGAATCCGGACAGATTCCCTAGCTCCTACGAG. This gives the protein CAWNPDRFPSSYE. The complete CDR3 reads CAWNPDRFPSSYEQYF.

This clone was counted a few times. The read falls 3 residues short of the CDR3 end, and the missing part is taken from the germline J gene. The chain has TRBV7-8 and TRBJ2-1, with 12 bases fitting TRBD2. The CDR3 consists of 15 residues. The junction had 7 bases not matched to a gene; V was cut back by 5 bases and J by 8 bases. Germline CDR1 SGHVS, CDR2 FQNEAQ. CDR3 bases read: TGTGCCAGCAGCATAACTAGCGGGGGGCTCGATGAG. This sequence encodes CASSITSGGLDE. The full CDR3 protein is CASSITSGGLDEQFF. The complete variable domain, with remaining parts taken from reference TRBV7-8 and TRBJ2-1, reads GAGVSQSPRYKVAKRGQDVALRCDPISGHVSLFWYQQALGQGPEFLTYFQNEAQLDKSGLPSDRFFAERPEGSVSTLKIQRTQQEDSAVYLCASSITSGGLDEQFFGPGTRLTVL.

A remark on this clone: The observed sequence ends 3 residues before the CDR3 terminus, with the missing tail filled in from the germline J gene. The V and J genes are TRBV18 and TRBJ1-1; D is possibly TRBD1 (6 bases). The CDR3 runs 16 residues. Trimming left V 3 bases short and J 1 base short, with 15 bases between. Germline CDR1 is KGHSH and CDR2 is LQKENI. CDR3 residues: CASSPTGPRGNTEAFF. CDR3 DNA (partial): TGTGCCAGCTCACCCACAGGACCCAGGGGGAACACTGAA.

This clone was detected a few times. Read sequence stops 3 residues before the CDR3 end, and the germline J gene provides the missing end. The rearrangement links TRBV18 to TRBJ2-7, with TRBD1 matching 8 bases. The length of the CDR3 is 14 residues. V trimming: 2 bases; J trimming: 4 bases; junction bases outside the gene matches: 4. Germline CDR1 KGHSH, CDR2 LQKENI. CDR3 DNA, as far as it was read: TGTGCCAGCTCACCAAGACAGGGGCTGTACGAG. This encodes CASSPRQGLYE. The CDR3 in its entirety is CASSPRQGLYEQYF. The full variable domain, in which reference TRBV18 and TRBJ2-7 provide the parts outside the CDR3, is NAGVMQNPRHLVRRRGQEARLRCSPMKGHSHVYWYRQLPEEGLKFMVYLQKENIIDESGMPKERFSAEFPKEGPSILRIQQVVRGDSAAYFCASSPRQGLYEQYFGPGTRLTVT.

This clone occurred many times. The DNA read from the CDR3 is TGCAGCGTTGAAGGGTACAGGGTCAACACAGATACG. Translation gives CSVEGYRVNTDT. The entire CDR3 sequence reads CSVEGYRVNTDTQYF. The chain couples TRBV29-1 to TRBJ2-3; D is possibly TRBD1 (6 bases). The read ends 3 residues shy of where the CDR3 ends; the end is completed using the germline J gene. The CDR3 runs to 15 residues. From germline, CDR1 is SQVTM and CDR2 ANQGSEA. V was trimmed by 1 base and J by 2 bases, leaving 13 bases between them.

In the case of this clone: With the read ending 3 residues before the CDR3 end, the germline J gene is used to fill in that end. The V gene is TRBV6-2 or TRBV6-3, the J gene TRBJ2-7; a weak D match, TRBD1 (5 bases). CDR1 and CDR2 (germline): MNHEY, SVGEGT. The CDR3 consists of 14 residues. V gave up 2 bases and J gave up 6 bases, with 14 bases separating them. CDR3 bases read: TGTGCCAGCAGTTACAGGCAGGGAATGAGCGAG. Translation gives CASSYRQGMSE. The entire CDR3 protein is CASSYRQGMSEQYF.

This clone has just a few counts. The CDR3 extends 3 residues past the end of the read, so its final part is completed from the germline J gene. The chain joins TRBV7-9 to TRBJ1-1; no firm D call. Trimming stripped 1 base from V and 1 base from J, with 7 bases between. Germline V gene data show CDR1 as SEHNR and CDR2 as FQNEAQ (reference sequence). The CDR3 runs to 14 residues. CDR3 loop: CASSLETTNTEAFF. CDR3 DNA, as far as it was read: TGTGCCAGCAGCTTAGAAACAACGAACACTGAA. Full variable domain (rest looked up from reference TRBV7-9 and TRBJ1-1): DTGVSQNPRHKITKRGQNVTFRCDPISEHNRLYWYRQTLGQGPEFLTYFQNEAQLEKSRLLSDRFSAERPKGSFSTLEIQRTEQGDSAMYLCASSLETTNTEAFFGQGTRLTVV.